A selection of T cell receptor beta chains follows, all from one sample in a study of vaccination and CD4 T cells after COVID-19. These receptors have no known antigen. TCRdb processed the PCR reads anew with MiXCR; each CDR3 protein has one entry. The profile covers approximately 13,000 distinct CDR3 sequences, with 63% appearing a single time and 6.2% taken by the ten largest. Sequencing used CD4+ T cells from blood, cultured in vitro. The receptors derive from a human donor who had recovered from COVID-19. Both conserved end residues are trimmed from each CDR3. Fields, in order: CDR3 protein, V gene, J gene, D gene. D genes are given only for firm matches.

cdr3_aa: ASSQEGTSEDTQY
v_call: TRBV4-3
j_call: TRBJ2-3
d_call: TRBD2

cdr3_aa: SARPRGGETQY
v_call: TRBV20-1
j_call: TRBJ2-5
d_call: -

cdr3_aa: ASSEGPSSYNEQF
v_call: TRBV2
j_call: TRBJ2-1
d_call: -

cdr3_aa: ASSPTGTGGFEQY
v_call: TRBV18
j_call: TRBJ2-7
d_call: TRBD1

cdr3_aa: SALDGGGGPNEQY
v_call: TRBV20-1
j_call: TRBJ2-7
d_call: TRBD2

cdr3_aa: ASSLGGSGSQPQH
v_call: TRBV28
j_call: TRBJ1-5
d_call: -

cdr3_aa: ASSLSAPNTGELF
v_call: TRBV7-2
j_call: TRBJ2-2
d_call: -

cdr3_aa: SVRQGGDPLGTEAF
v_call: TRBV20-1
j_call: TRBJ1-1
d_call: TRBD1

cdr3_aa: SVSPSQETQY
v_call: TRBV29-1
j_call: TRBJ2-5
d_call: -

cdr3_aa: ASSFRLGAGETQY
v_call: TRBV7-2
j_call: TRBJ2-5
d_call: -

cdr3_aa: ASSMGVTGDEQY
v_call: TRBV19
j_call: TRBJ2-7
d_call: -

cdr3_aa: ASTCNLGTKNIQY
v_call: TRBV21-1
j_call: TRBJ2-4
d_call: -

cdr3_aa: ASSQTGTYEQY
v_call: TRBV5-1
j_call: TRBJ2-7
d_call: -

cdr3_aa: AWRVGGANVLT
v_call: TRBV30
j_call: TRBJ2-6
d_call: -

cdr3_aa: AFQTVGYT
v_call: TRBV30
j_call: TRBJ1-2
d_call: -

cdr3_aa: ASSYSSSGANSPLH
v_call: TRBV6-5
j_call: TRBJ1-6
d_call: -

cdr3_aa: ASSESSGTFTDTQY
v_call: TRBV10-1
j_call: TRBJ2-3
d_call: -

cdr3_aa: SARRQNTEAF
v_call: TRBV20-1
j_call: TRBJ1-1
d_call: -

cdr3_aa: SAYQGISIQPQH
v_call: TRBV20-1
j_call: TRBJ1-5
d_call: -

cdr3_aa: ASSLLAAGELF
v_call: TRBV6-2/TRBV6-3
j_call: TRBJ2-2
d_call: TRBD2

cdr3_aa: SARGQQGTYEQY
v_call: TRBV20-1
j_call: TRBJ2-7
d_call: TRBD1